Here is one T cell receptor (beta chain) with its context. Germline loops: CDR1 SGHRS, CDR2 YFSETQ. The length of the CDR3 is 16 residues. After removal of 5 bases from V and 2 bases from J, the junction contained 6 bases not matched to a gene. Produced via immunoSEQ multiplex PCR; TCRdb's table is partial and in-frame only. This sample has 55,000 to 75,000 clones, with around 70% found just once. The data derive from a study of T cell clones after liver transplantation. This chain links TRBV5-1 with TRBJ2-3; 12 bases line up with TRBD2. The source of this sequence is a human patient who received a liver transplant. Part of the T cells may come from the graft donor. The specimen was CD4+ T cells from blood, collected at the approximately 15-month timepoint. DNA for the CDR3: TGCGCCAGCAGTTTTGGGACTAGCGGGTACACAGATACGCAGTATTTT. This translates into CASSFGTSGYTDTQYF. The full variable domain, with the rest looked up from reference TRBV5-1 and TRBJ2-3, is KAGVTQTPRYLIKTRGQQVTLSCSPISGHRSVSWYQQTPGQGLQFLFEYFSETQRNKGNFPGRFSGRQFSNSRSEMNVSTLELGDSALYLCASSFGTSGYTDTQYFGPGTRLTVL.